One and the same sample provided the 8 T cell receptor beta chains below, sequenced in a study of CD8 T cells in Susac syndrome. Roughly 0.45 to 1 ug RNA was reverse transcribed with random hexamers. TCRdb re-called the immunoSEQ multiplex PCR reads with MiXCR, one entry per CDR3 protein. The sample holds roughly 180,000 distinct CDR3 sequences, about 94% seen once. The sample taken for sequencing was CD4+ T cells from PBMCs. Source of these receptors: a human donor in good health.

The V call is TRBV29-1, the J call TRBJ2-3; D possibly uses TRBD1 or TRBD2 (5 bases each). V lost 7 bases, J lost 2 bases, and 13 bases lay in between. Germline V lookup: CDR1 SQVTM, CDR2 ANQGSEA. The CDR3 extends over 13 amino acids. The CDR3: CSGRWGTTDTQYF. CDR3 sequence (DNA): TGCAGCGGAAGATGGGGGACCACAGATACGCAGTATTTT.

The CDR3 coding sequence is TGTGCCACCAGTTCAGGGGGCGAAAGCTCCTACAATGAGCAGTTCTTC. The encoded protein is CATSSGGESSYNEQFF. The chain carries TRBV15 and TRBJ2-1, with 8 nucleotides matching TRBD1. The CDR3 covers 16 residues. V shed 6 bases and J 0 bases; nucleotides not matched to a gene: 7. Germline V gene data show CDR1 as LNHNV and CDR2 as YYDKDF (reference sequence).

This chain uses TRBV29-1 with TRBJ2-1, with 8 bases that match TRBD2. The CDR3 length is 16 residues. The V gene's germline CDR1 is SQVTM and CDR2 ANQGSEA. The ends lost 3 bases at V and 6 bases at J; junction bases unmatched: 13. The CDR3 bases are TGCAGCGTTGAGGTTCCACCTAGCGGGCTAGTCAATGAGCAGTTCTTC. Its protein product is CSVEVPPSGLVNEQFF.

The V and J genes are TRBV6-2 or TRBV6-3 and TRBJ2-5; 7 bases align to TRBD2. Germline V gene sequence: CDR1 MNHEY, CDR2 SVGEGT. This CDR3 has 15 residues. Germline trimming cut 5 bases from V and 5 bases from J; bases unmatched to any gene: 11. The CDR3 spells CASSRPSGIEETQYF. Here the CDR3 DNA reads TGTGCCAGCAGTAGGCCCAGCGGGATAGAGGAGACCCAGTACTTC.

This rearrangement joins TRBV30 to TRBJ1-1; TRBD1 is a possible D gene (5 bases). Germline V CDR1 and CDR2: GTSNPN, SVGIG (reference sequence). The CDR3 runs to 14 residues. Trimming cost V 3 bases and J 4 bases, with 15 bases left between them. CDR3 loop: CAWSPYRRGTEAFF. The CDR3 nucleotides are TGTGCCTGGAGCCCTTACAGGAGAGGCACTGAAGCTTTCTTT. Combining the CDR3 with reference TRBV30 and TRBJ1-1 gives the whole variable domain SQTIHQWPATLVQPVGSPLSLECTVEGTSNPNLYWYRQAAGRGLQLLFYSVGIGQISSEVPQNLSASRPQDRQFILSSKKLLLSDSGFYLCAWSPYRRGTEAFFGQGTRLTVV.

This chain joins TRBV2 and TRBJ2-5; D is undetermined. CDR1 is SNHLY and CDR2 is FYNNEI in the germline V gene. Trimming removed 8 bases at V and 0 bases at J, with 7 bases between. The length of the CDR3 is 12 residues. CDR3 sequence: CASRLYQETQYF. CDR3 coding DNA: TGTGCCAGCCGTTTGTACCAAGAGACCCAGTACTTC.

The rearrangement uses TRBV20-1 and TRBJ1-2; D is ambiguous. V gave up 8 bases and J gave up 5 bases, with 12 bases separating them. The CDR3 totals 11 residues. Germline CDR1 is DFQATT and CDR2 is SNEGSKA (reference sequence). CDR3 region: CSKPSAYGYTF. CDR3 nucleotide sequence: TGCAGTAAACCTTCCGCATATGGCTACACCTTC.

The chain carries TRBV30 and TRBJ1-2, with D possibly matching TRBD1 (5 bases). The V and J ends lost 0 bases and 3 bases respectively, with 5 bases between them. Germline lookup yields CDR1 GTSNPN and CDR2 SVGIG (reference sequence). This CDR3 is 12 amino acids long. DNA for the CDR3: TGTGCCTGGAGTGTGGGGCACTATGGCTACACCTTC. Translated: CAWSVGHYGYTF. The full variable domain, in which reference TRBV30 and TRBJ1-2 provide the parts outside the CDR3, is SQTIHQWPATLVQPVGSPLSLECTVEGTSNPNLYWYRQAAGRGLQLLFYSVGIGQISSEVPQNLSASRPQDRQFILSSKKLLLSDSGFYLCAWSVGHYGYTFGSGTRLTVV.